This entry features one T cell receptor (beta chain) sequence. The antigen is not known. These data come from a study of cytotoxic CD8 clonotypes in ibrutinib-treated CLL. The method was immunoSEQ multiplex PCR; TCRdb's version includes in-frame clones alone and lacks a portion of them. The data hold fewer than 90,000 clones, with roughly two thirds observed a single time. Germline loops: CDR1 SGHNT, CDR2 YYREEE (reference sequence). Unmatched junction bases numbered 9, after V lost 4 bases and J lost 4 bases. The CDR3 consists of 15 residues. Study-level findings and limits: Public clonotypes occurred uncommonly; on treatment, they contracted or remained stable.

This specimen consisted of PBMCs, obtained after 12 months of ibrutinib treatment. This chain connects TRBV5-4 to TRBJ1-1; 8 bases match TRBD1. This TCR derives from a human donor with chronic lymphocytic leukemia. This CDR3 reads CASSGQTGGFTEAFF. CDR3 bases: TGTGCCAGCAGCGGTCAAACAGGGGGTTTCACTGAAGCTTTCTTT.